This TCR beta chain emerged from a study of blood T cell repertoires in COVID-19. Study-wide background: The origin of the acute and convalescent COVID-19 samples was the United States, Italy and Spain. In each case, the material was cDNA or gDNA derived from T cells, B-cell-depleted T cells, or PBMCs.

Original methodology: Researchers report that nucleated cell counts were estimated from reference gene primer amplification. Libraries were prepared by immunoSEQ multiplex PCR; TCRdb keeps only in-frame clonotypes and omits some of them. From that table come the V and J calls and clone size; the DNA was used to work out D and trimming. The sample carries tens of thousands of clones, approximately 88% recorded once. CDR3 length: 14 residues. Germline CDR1 SEHNR, CDR2 FQNEAQ (reference sequence). The V gene end was trimmed by 6 bases and the J gene end by 8 bases; junction bases not matched to a gene: 4.

The specimen was peripheral blood. The sequence derives from a man between 50 and 59 years old with acute or convalescent COVID-19. This chain uses TRBV7-9 with TRBJ1-4; 12 bases agree with TRBD1. CDR3 protein: CASSYGTGGEKLFF. The CDR3 DNA reads as TGTGCCAGCAGTTACGGGACAGGGGGCGAAAAACTGTTTTTT.